This entry lists 10 T cell receptor beta chains sequenced from one sample in a study of blood T cells in healthy people across ages. A second PCR, run for roughly 7 to 12 cycles, used a sample-barcoded 5' primer plus a J-beta primer mix. TCRdb itself ran the 5' RACE reads through MiXCR, one entry per CDR3 protein. Here the sample spans 660,000 or so distinct CDR3 sequences, roughly 58% being singletons. The material sequenced was blood. Every receptor here comes from a man in his fifties or sixties in good health.

This clonotype was detected a few times. The chain links TRBV28 to TRBJ2-6; D is uncertain. The CDR3 runs to 17 residues. Trimming pared 5 bases from V and 1 base from J, leaving 15 bases between. CDR1 MDHEN and CDR2 SYDVKM come from the germline V gene. CDR3 protein: CASSPVGSFSGANVLTF. DNA for the CDR3: TGTGCCAGCAGTCCCGTTGGGTCCTTTTCTGGGGCCAACGTCCTGACTTTC.

This clonotype appeared a few times. The gene calls are TRBV4-2 and TRBJ1-2; D unclear. The CDR3 runs to 16 residues. Germline assignment: CDR1 LGHNA and CDR2 YNFKEQ. Trimming stripped 2 bases from V and 7 bases from J, with 20 bases between. Written as DNA, the CDR3 is TGTGCCAGCAGCCAACATATAGACACTAACGAGGGTGGCTACACCTTC. Encoded protein: CASSQHIDTNEGGYTF.

The chain couples TRBV5-1 to TRBJ2-3; TRBD1 or TRBD2 may be the D gene (6 bases each). CDR3 size: 16 residues. Trimming took off 5 bases at V and 4 bases at J, with 20 bases between the two ends. Germline V gives CDR1 SGHRS, CDR2 YFSETQ. The CDR3 here is CASRDTGQGGADTQYF. In DNA form, the CDR3 reads TGCGCCAGCAGGGATACGGGACAAGGAGGGGCAGATACGCAGTATTTT.

The J gene is TRBJ1-2, the V gene TRBV20-1, with 8 bases identical to TRBD1. The length of the CDR3 is 14 residues. Germline trimming cut 2 bases from V and 4 bases from J; bases unmatched to any gene: 6. CDR1 DFQATT and CDR2 SNEGSKA come from the germline V gene (reference sequence). This chain's CDR3 is CSARRRGRLYGYTF. CDR3 coding DNA: TGCAGTGCTAGACGCAGGGGGCGACTCTATGGCTACACCTTC.

Here the CDR3 DNA reads TGTGCCAGCAGTTACTCCGGGCCAGGCGCTTTTCGCTACACCTTC. Translating it yields CASSYSGPGAFRYTF. This chain links TRBV6-5 with TRBJ1-2; no clear D gene. V lost 0 bases and J lost 9, with 17 bases in between. This CDR3 has 15 amino acids. Germline CDR1 is MNHEY and CDR2 is SVGAGI.

The genes are TRBV18 and TRBJ1-2, with 9 positions matching TRBD1. CDR1 and CDR2 (germline): KGHSH, LQKENI. J lost 2 bases, V lost 3 bases, and 4 bases had no gene match. The CDR3 is 15 amino acids. CDR3 region: CASSPVQGANYGYTF. CDR3 coding DNA: TGTGCCAGCTCACCCGTACAGGGGGCGAACTATGGCTACACCTTC.

The CDR3 loop is CASSQDIRSSGANVLTF. DNA for the CDR3: TGTGCCAGCAGCCAAGATATACGGAGCTCTGGGGCCAACGTCCTGACTTTC. The V call is TRBV3-1, the J call TRBJ2-6; D not certain. CDR3 length: 17 residues. V lost 0 bases and J 0 bases, leaving 9 bases between the germline ends. Germline assignment: CDR1 LGHDT and CDR2 YNNKEL (reference sequence).

This clonotype was picked up one time. This chain joins TRBV3-1 and TRBJ2-2; D is possibly TRBD2 (5 bases). This CDR3 contains 13 residues. The germline CDR1 and CDR2 sequences are LGHDT and YNNKEL (reference sequence). Trimming left V 3 bases short and J 7 bases short, with 9 bases between. CDR3 DNA sequence: TGTGCCAGCAGCCAGTACGGGATCGGGGAGCTGTTTTTT. It codes for CASSQYGIGELFF.

The chain links TRBV27 to TRBJ1-5; D is possibly TRBD1 (5 bases). The V end was cut by 4 bases, the J end by 2 bases, with 9 bases between. Germline CDR1 and CDR2: MNHEY and SMNVEV (reference sequence). CDR3 length: 14 amino acids. The CDR3 sequence: CASSWGYGNQPQHF. CDR3 nucleotide sequence: TGTGCCAGCAGTTGGGGGTATGGCAATCAGCCCCAGCATTTT.

The sample holds a few counts of this clonotype. The V gene is TRBV5-1, the J gene TRBJ1-1; a possible D gene is TRBD1 (6 bases). Trimming took 2 bases from V and 1 from J, leaving 9 bases between them. The CDR3 is made up of 14 amino acids. Germline V CDR1 and CDR2: SGHRS, YFSETQ. The CDR3 DNA is TGCGCCAGCAGCTTCCAGGGGACGAACACTGAAGCTTTCTTT. This translates into CASSFQGTNTEAFF.